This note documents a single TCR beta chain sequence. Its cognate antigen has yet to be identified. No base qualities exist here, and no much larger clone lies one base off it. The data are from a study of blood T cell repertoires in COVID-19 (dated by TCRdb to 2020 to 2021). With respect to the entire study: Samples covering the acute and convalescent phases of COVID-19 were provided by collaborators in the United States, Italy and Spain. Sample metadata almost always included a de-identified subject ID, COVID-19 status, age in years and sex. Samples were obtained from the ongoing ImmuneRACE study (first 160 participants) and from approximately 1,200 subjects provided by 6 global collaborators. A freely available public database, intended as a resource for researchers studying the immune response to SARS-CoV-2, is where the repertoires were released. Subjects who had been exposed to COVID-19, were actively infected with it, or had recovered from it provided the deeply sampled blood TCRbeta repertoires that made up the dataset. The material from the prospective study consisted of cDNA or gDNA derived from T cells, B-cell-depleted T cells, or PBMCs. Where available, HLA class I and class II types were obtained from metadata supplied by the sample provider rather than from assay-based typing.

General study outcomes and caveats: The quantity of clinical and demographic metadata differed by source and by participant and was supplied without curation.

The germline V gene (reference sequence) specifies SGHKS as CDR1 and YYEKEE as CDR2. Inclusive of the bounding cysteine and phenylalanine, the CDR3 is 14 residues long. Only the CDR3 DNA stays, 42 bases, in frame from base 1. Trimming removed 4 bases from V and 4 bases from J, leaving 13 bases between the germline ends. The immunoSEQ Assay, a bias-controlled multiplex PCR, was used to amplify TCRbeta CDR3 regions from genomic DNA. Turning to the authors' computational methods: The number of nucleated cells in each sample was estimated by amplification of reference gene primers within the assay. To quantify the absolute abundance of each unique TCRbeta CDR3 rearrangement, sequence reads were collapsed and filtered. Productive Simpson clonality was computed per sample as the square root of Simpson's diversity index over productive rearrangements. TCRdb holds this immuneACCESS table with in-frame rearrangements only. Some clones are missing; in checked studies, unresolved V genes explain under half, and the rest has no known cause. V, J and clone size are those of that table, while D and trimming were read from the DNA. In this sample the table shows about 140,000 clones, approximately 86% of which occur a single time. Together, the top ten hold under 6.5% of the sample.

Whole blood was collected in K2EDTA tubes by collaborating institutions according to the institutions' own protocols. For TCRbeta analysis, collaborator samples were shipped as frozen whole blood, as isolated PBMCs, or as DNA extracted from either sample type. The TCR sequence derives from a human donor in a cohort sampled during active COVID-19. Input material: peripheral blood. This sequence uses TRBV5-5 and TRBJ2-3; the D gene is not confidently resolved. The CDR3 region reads CASSGNPVSDTQYF. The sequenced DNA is TGTGCCAGCAGCGGCAACCCCGTTTCAGATACGCAGTATTTT.